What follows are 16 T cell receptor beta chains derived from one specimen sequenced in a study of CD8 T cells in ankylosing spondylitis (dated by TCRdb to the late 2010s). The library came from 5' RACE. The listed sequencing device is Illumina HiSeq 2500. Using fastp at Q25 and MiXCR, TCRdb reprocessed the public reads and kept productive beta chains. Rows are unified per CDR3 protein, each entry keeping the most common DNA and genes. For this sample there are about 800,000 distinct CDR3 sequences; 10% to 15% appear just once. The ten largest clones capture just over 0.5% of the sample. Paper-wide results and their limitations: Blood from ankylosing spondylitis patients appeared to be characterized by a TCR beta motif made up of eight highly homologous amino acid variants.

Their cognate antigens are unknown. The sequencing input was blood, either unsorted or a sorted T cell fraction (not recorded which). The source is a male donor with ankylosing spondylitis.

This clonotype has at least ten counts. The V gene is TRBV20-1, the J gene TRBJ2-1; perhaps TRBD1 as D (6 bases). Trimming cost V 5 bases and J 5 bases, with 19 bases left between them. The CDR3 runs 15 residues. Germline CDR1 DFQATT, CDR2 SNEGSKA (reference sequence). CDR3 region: CSAQLQGRANNEQFF. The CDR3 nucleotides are TGCAGTGCTCAGCTACAGGGTCGGGCAAACAATGAGCAGTTCTTC.

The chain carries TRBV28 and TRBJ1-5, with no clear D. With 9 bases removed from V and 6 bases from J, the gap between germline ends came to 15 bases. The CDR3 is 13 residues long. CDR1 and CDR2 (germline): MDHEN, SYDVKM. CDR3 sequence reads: CASTAAALQPQHF. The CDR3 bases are TGTGCCAGTACGGCCGCCGCCCTTCAGCCCCAGCATTTT.

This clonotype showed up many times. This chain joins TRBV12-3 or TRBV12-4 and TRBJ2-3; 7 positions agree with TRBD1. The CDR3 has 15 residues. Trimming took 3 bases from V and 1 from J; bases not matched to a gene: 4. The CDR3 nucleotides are TGTGCCAGCAGTTTTTGGGACAGCGGCACAGATACGCAGTATTTT. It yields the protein CASSFWDSGTDTQYF.

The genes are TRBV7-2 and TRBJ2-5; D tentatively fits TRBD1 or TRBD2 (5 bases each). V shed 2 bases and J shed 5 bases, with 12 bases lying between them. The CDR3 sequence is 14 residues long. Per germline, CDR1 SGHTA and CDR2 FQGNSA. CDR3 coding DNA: TGTGCCAGCAGCTTAAAGGACGGGACGGAGACCCAGTACTTC. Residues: CASSLKDGTETQYF.

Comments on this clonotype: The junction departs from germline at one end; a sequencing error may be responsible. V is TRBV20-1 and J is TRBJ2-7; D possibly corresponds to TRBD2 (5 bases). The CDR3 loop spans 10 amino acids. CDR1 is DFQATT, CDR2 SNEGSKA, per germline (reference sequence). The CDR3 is CSASWWAGNF. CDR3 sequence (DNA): TGCAGTGCTAGTTGGTGGGCCGGGAACTTC.

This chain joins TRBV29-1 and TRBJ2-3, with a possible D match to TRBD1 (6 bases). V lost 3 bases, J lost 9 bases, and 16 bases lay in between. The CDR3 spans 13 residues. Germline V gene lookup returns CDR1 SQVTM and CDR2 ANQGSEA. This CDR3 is CSVEKLQGVTQYF. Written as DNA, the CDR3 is TGCAGCGTTGAGAAATTACAGGGTGTGACGCAGTATTTT.

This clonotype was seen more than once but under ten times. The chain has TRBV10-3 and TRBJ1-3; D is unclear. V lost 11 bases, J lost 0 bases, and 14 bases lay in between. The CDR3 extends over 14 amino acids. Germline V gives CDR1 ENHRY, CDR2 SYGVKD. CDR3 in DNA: TGTGCCGCAGCTGGGGTCTACTCTGGAAACACCATATATTTT. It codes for CAAAGVYSGNTIYF.

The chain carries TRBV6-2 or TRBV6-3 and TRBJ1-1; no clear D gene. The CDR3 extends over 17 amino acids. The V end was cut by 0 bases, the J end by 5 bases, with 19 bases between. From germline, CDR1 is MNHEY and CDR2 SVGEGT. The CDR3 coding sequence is TGTGCCAGCAGTTACTCTCAGAGCCCAGGAGGGCGAACTGAAGCTTTCTTT. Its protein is CASSYSQSPGGRTEAFF.

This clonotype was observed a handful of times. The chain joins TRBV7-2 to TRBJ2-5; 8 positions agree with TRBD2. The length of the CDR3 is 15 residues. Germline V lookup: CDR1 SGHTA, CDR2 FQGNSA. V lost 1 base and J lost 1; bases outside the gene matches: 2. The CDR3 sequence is CASSLERGFQETQYF. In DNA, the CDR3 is TGTGCCAGCAGCTTAGAGCGGGGGTTCCAAGAGACCCAGTACTTC.

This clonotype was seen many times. The CDR3 coding sequence is TGCAGCGTTGTCACAGGGACGGGCACTGAAGCTTTCTTT. Its translation: CSVVTGTGTEAFF. V is TRBV29-1 and J is TRBJ1-1; a weak D match, TRBD1 (6 bases). V gave up 4 bases and J gave up 4 bases, with 13 bases separating them. CDR1 is SQVTM and CDR2 is ANQGSEA in the germline V gene. CDR3 size: 13 residues.

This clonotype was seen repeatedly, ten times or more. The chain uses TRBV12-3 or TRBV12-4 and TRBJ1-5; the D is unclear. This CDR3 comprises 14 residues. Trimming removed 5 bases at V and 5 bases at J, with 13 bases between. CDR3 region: CASSPGRTDQPQHF. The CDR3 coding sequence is TGTGCCAGCAGTCCAGGACGTACCGATCAGCCCCAGCATTTT.

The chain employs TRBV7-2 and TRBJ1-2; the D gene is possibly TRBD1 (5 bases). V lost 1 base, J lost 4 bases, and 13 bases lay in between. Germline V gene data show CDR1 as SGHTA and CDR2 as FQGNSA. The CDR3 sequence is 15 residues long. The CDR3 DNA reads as TGTGCCAGCAGCTTAGGTAGCAGGGCAGGCTATGGCTACACCTTC. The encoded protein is CASSLGSRAGYGYTF.

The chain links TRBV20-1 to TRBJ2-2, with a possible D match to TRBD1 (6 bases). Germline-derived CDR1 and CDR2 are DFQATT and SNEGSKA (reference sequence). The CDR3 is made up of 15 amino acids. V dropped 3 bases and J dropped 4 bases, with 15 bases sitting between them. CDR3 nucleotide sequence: TGCAGTGCTAGGGAAGCTCTACAGGGCACCGGGGAGCTGTTTTTT. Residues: CSAREALQGTGELFF.

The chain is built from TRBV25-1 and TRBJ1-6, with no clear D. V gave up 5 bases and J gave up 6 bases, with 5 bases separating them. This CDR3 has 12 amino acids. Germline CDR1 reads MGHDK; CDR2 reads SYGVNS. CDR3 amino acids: CASSSLNSPLHF. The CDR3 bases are TGTGCCAGCAGTTCTCTTAATTCACCCCTCCACTTT.

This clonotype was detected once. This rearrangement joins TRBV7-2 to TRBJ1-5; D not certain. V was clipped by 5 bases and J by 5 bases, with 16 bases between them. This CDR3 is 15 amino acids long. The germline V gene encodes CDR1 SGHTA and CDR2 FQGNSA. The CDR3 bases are TGTGCCAGCAGCCCTCGGGGTAGGCTTGATCAGCCCCAGCATTTT. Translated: CASSPRGRLDQPQHF.

In nucleotides, the CDR3 is TGTGCCAGCAGTTACTCCCCAGGGTCTGACGAGCAGTACTTC. This gives the protein CASSYSPGSDEQYF. The genes are TRBV6-5 and TRBJ2-7; tentative D call: TRBD1 (5 bases). Germline V gene lookup returns CDR1 MNHEY and CDR2 SVGAGI. CDR3 length equals 14 residues. The V and J ends lost 0 bases and 5 bases respectively, with 11 bases between them.